Listed below are T cell receptor beta chains from one sample, sequenced in a study of technical replicates of blood from a few donors. Clones were read by immunoSEQ multiplex PCR, and TCRdb kept only the in-frame ones, dropping some. Seen here are 45,000 to 60,000 clones, roughly 89% observed once, and the top ten hold less than 5%. Sequenced sample: PBMCs. The receptors here all came from a human donor in good health. Some clones in this sample may be carry-over from other donors' samples. Each CDR3 is given with its conserved first and last residue. Each record gives: J gene, D gene, V gene, CDR3 protein, CDR3 DNA. D genes are given only for firm matches.

>TRBJ2-5|.|TRBV6-1
CASSEATAGLGETQYF
TGTGCCAGCAGTGAAGCGACGGCGGGGTTGGGAGAGACCCAGTACTTC
>TRBJ2-1|.|TRBV19
CASSGPRVEQFF
TGTGCCAGTAGTGGCCCCAGGGTTGAGCAGTTCTTC
>TRBJ1-3|.|TRBV10-3
CAINEGVGSGNTIYF
TGTGCCATCAACGAGGGGGTGGGCTCTGGAAACACCATATATTTT
>TRBJ1-5|.|TRBV5-6
CASSKTGGGQPQHF
TGTGCCAGCAGTAAGACCGGGGGAGGGCAGCCCCAGCATTTT
>TRBJ2-4|.|TRBV5-6
CASSLGGAKNIQYF
TGTGCCAGCAGTCTAGGGGGAGCCAAAAACATTCAGTACTTC
>TRBJ2-1|TRBD2|TRBV4-3
CASGGLAGGSEQFF
TGCGCCAGCGGGGGACTAGCGGGGGGGAGTGAGCAGTTCTTC
>TRBJ2-7|.|TRBV5-1
CASSRISYEQYF
TGCGCCAGCAGTCGTATCTCCTACGAGCAGTACTTC
>TRBJ2-7|TRBD1|TRBV6-1
CASSPDRGSYEQYF
TGTGCCAGCAGCCCGGACAGGGGGTCCTACGAGCAGTACTTC
>TRBJ2-5|.|TRBV5-1
CASRERVQETQYF
TGCGCCAGCAGGGAGCGAGTCCAAGAGACCCAGTACTTC
>TRBJ1-4|.|TRBV5-1
CASSRTGSENEKLFF
TGCGCCAGCAGCCGTACAGGGTCTGAGAATGAAAAACTGTTTTTT